The clone carrying this T cell receptor (beta chain) turned up a few times. This entry comes from a study of T-cell memory formation after mild COVID-19. With constant-segment primers, 5'RACE yielded cDNA libraries of TCR alpha and TCR beta that carried sample barcodes and UMIs. TCRdb called the 5' RACE reads again in MiXCR, with one record for every CDR3 protein. This sample has 100,000 to 150,000 distinct CDR3 sequences, with approximately 15% found just once. Looked up from germline, CDR1 is SGHAT and CDR2 is FQNNGV. Unmatched junction bases numbered 11, after V lost 5 bases and J lost 5 bases. CDR3 size: 15 residues.

The receptor was isolated from a man aged 18 to 30 who had mild COVID-19 (a few samples of this study predate the infection). Cell type and time point are not known. The source material was PBMCs or a T cell subset sorted from them (not recorded which). The chain recombines TRBV11-2 with TRBJ2-5; 7 bases match TRBD2. Here the CDR3 DNA reads TGTGCCAGCAGCCCCCTAGGCGGGGGTTGGGAGACCCAGTACTTC. Translating gives CASSPLGGGWETQYF.